This TCR beta chain was sequenced in a study of T cells in Graves' hyperthyroidism and ophthalmopathy. Across the study: Peripheral blood sampling occurred at initial diagnosis, before any treatment. General observations from the study: Blood also carried most thyroid clonotypes expanded above 0.001.

TCR beta CDR3 regions were amplified from RNA. Using the HTBI primer set, a first-round RT-PCR was run on the TCR CDR3. MiXCR, run by TCRdb on the multiplex PCR reads, gives a single entry per CDR3 protein. The table has a few hundred thousand distinct CDR3 sequences, approximately 23% seen once; the top ten hold around 54%. CDR3 size: 15 residues. Germline assignment: CDR1 LGHNA and CDR2 YSLEER. V lost 0 bases to trimming and J lost 1 base, with 9 bases between them. Note on this clonotype: As yet, its antigen is unknown.

For ophthalmopathy patients, the Clinical Activity Score was at least 3 and the NOSPECS grade at least 4; duration was under 3 months. V and J are TRBV4-3 and TRBJ2-5; a weak D match, TRBD2 (6 bases). The source of this sequence is a woman between 65 and 79 years old with Graves' ophthalmopathy. The source material was blood. DNA for the CDR3: TGCGCCAGCAGCCAAGACGGCGGGGTCCAAGAGACCCAGTACTTC. It specifies CASSQDGGVQETQYF.